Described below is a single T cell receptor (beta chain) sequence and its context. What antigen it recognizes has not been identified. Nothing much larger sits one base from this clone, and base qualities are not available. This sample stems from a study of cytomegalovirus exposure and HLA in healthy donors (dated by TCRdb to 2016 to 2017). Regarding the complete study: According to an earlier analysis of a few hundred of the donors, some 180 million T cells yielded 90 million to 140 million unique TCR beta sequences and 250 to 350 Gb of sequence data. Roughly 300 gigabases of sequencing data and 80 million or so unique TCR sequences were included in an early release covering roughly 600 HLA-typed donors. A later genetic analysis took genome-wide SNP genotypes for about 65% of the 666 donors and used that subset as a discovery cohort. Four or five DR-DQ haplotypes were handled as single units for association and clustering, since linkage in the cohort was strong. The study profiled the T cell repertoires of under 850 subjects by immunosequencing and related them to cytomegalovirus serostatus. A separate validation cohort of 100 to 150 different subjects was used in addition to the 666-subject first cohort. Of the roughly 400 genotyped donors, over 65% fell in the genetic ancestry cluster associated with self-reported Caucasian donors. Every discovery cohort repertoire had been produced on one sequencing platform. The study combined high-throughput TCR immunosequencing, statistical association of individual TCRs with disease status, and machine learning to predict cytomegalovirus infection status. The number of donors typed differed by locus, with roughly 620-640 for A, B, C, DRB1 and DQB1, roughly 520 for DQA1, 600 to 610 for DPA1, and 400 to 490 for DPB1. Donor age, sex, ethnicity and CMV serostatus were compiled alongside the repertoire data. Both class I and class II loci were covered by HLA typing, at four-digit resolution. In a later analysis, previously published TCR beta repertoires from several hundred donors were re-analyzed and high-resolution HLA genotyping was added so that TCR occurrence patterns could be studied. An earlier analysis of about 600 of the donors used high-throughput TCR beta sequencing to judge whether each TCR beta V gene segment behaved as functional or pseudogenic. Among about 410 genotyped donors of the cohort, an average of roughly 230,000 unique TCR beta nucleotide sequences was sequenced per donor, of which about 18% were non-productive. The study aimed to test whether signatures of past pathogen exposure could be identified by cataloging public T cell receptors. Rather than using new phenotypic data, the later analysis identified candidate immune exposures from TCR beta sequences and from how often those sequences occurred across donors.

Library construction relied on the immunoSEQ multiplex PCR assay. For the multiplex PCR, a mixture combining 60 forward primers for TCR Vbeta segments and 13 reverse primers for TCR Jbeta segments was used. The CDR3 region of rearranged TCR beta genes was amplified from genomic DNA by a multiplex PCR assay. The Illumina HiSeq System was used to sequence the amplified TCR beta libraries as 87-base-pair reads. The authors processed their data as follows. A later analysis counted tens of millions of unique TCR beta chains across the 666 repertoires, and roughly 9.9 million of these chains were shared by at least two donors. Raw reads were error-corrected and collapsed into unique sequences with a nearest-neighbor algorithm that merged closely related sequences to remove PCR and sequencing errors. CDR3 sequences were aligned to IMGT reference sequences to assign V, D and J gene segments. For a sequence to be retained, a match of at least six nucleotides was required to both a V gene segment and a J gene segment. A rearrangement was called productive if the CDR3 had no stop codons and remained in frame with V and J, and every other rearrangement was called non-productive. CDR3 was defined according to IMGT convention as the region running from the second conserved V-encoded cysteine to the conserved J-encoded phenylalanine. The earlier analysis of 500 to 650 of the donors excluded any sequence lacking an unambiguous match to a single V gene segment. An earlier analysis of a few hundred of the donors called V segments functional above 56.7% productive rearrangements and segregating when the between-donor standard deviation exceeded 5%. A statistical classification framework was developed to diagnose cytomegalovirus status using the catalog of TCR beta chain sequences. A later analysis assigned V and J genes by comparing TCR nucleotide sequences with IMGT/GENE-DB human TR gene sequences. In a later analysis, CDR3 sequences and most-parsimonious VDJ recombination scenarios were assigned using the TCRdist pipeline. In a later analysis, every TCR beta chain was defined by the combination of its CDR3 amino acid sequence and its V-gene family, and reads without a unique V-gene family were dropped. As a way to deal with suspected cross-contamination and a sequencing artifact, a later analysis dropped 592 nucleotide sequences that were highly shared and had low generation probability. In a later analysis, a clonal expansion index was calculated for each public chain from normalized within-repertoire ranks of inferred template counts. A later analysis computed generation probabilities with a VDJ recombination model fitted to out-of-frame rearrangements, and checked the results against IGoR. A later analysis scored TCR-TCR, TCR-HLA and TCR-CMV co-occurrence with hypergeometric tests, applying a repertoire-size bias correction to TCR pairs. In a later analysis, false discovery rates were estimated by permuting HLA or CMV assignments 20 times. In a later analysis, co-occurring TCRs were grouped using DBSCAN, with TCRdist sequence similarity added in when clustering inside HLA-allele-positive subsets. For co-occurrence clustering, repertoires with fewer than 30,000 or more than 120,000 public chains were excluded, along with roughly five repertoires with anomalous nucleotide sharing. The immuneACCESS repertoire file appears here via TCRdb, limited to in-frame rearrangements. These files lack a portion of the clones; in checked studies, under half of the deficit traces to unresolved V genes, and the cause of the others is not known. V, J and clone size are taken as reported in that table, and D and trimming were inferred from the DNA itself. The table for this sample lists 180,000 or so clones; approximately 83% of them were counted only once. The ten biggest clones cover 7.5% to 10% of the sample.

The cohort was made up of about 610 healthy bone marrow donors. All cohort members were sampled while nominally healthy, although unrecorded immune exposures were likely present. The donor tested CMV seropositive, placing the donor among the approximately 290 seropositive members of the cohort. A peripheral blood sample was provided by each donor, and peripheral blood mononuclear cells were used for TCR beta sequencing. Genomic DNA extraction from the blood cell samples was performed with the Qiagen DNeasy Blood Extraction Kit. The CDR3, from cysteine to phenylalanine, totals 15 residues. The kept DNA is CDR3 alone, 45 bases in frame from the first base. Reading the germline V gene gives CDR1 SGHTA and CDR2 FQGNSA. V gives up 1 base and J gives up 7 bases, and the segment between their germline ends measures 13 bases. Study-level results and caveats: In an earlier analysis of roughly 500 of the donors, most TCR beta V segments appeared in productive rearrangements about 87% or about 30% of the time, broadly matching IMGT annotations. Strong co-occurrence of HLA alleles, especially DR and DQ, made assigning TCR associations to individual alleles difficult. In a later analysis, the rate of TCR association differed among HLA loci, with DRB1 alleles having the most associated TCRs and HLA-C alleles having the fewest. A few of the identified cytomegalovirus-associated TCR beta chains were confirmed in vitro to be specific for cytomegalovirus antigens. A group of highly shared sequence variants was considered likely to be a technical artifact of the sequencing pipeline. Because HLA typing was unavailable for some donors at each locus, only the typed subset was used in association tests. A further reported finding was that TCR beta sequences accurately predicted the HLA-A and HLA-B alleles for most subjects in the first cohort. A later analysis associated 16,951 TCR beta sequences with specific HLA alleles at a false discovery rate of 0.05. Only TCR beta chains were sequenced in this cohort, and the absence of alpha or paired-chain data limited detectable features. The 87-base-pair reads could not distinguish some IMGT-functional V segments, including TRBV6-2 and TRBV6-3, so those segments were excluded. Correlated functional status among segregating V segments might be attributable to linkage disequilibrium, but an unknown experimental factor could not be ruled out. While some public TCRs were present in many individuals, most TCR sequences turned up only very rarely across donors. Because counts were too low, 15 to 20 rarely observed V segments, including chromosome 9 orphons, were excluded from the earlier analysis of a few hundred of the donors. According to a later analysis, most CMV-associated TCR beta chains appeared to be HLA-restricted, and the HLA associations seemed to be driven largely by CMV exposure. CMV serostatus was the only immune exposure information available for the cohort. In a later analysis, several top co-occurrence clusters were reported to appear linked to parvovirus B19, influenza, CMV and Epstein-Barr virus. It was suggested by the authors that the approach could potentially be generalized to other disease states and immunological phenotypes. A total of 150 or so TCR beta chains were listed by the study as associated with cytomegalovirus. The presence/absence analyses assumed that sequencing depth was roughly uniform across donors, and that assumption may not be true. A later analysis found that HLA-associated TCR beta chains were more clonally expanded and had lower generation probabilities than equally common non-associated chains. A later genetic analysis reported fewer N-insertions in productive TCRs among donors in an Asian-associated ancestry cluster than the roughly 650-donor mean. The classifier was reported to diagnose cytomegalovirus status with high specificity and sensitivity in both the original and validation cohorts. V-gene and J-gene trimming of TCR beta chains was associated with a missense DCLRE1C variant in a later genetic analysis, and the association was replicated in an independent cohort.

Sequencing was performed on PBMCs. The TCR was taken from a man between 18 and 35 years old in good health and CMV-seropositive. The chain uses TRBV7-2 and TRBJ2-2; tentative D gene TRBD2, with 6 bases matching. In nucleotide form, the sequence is TGTGCCAGCAGCTTAGACCCCGGGGGTCACGGGGAGCTGTTTTTT. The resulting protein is CASSLDPGGHGELFF.